The clone carrying this TCR beta chain was seen repeatedly, ten times or more. Indicated time point: newly diagnosed GD, antithyroid drugs for less than 3 months. RNA from PBMCs was the source of the TCR library. These data originate in a study of regulatory T cells in long-lasting Graves disease. About the research overall: Duration of antithyroid drug therapy among newly diagnosed Graves' patients was under 3 months.

Germline CDR1 and CDR2: MNHNS and SASEGT. Trimming removed 0 bases at V and 0 bases at J, with 6 bases between. The CDR3 loop spans 15 amino acids. Building the TCR beta libraries relied on iRepertoire HTBI primers, and CDR3 regions underwent Arm-PCR. Study processing details: Detected in the samples were roughly 60 TRBV and approximately 14 TRBJ segments. Via MiXCR, TCRdb re-called the multiplex PCR reads, giving one row per CDR3 protein. The V and J calls reflect TCRdb's pipeline rather than the authors' work. Of about 500,000 distinct CDR3 sequences listed, about 12% are singletons. These data also formed part of another study, on T cells in Graves' hyperthyroidism and ophthalmopathy. In that study: The study left out patients who had uncontrolled infection, other autoimmune disease, pregnancy or lactation. Ophthalmopathy was model-predicted a median roughly 6.5 months pre-onset.

The genes are TRBV6-1 and TRBJ1-5; D call uncertain. This material consisted of peripheral blood mononuclear cells (PBMCs), taken at new diagnosis, from a patient treated with antithyroid drugs. This receptor was identified in a woman aged 25 to 45 with Graves disease. The CDR3 is CASSEARGSNQPQHF. Here the CDR3 DNA reads TGTGCCAGCAGTGAAGCGCGGGGTAGCAATCAGCCCCAGCATTTT.